These 8 T cell receptor beta chains were sequenced from one sample in a study of cytomegalovirus exposure and HLA in healthy donors. PCR amplification relied on 60 Vbeta primers (plus 13 Jbeta primers). Sequencing used immunoSEQ multiplex PCR; TCRdb keeps in-frame clones, though not all of them. The sample contains over 150,000 clones, around 77% of which appear only once. Material for sequencing was PBMCs. The receptors were gathered from a man aged 25-45 years in good health and CMV-seropositive.

CDR3 sequence (DNA): TGTGCCAGCAGCCGTAAAGCAGGGTCAGGCGGGGAGCTGTTTTTT. It encodes CASSRKAGSGGELFF. The chain recombines TRBV11-2 with TRBJ2-2; maybe TRBD1 (5 bases). Trimming cost V 5 bases and J 7 bases, with 17 bases left between them. This CDR3 has 15 residues. Germline CDR1 reads SGHAT; CDR2 reads FQNNGV.

This clone was picked up many times. The rearrangement uses TRBV12-5 and TRBJ2-3, with TRBD2 identical over 8 bases. The CDR3 is 15 residues long. J lost 5 bases, V lost 1 base, and 5 bases had no gene match. Germline loops: CDR1 LGHNT, CDR2 FRNRAP. The CDR3 DNA sequence: TGTGCTAGTGGTTTGGGCGGGGGGTTAGGAGATACGCAGTATTTT. Protein: CASGLGGGLGDTQYF.

The rearrangement links TRBV19 to TRBJ2-5; 7 positions match TRBD2. The trim removed 1 base at V and 5 bases at J, leaving 4 bases unmatched. Germline V gene lookup returns CDR1 LNHDA and CDR2 SQIVND (reference sequence). This CDR3 has 14 residues. The CDR3 protein is CASSIVGGRETQYF. The CDR3 DNA is TGTGCCAGTAGTATAGTGGGAGGGCGGGAGACCCAGTACTTC.

The V and J genes are TRBV5-4 and TRBJ1-1, with 10 bases identical to TRBD1. J gave up 3 bases and V 4 bases, and 3 bases lay outside the gene matches. Germline V gene data show CDR1 as SGHNT and CDR2 as YYREEE (reference sequence). The CDR3 runs 14 residues. The CDR3 here is CASSETGGYTEAFF. In nucleotides, the CDR3 is TGTGCCAGCAGCGAGACAGGGGGCTACACTGAAGCTTTCTTT.

This rearrangement joins TRBV11-2 to TRBJ2-7; TRBD2 matches at 7 bases. Germline CDR1 SGHAT, CDR2 FQNNGV. V gave up 3 bases and J gave up 5 bases; unmatched junction bases: 7. The CDR3 contains 14 residues. The CDR3 loop reads CASSLGGTGNEQYF. DNA for the CDR3: TGTGCCAGCAGCTTGGGAGGGACTGGGAACGAGCAGTACTTC. The full variable domain, completed using reference TRBV11-2 and TRBJ2-7, is EAGVAQSPRYKIIEKRQSVAFWCNPISGHATLYWYQQILGQGPKLLIQFQNNGVVDDSQLPKDRFSAERLKGVDSTLKIQPAKLEDSAVYLCASSLGGTGNEQYFGPGTRLTVT.

This clone came up once. The chain links TRBV5-6 to TRBJ2-1; 8 bases align to TRBD1. Unmatched junction bases numbered 12, after V lost 0 bases and J lost 4 bases. The CDR3 runs 18 residues. Germline assignment: CDR1 SGHDT and CDR2 YYEEEE. CDR3 DNA sequence: TGTGCCAGCAGCTTGGTGGCCCGGGACACAGGGGGGTACAATGAGCAGTTCTTC. Translated, it gives CASSLVARDTGGYNEQFF.

The chain carries TRBV4-1 and TRBJ2-2, with TRBD1 as a possible D gene (6 bases). There are 16 residues in the CDR3. CDR1 MGHRA and CDR2 YSYEKL come from the germline V gene. V was cut by 2 bases and J by 0 bases, with 10 bases left in between. The CDR3 sequence is CASSQLHRANTGELFF. DNA for the CDR3: TGCGCCAGCAGCCAACTTCACAGGGCGAACACCGGGGAGCTGTTTTTT.

CDR3 nucleotide sequence: TGTGCCATTCGACAGAACTATGGCTACACCTTC. Translation gives CAIRQNYGYTF. This chain links TRBV5-4 with TRBJ1-2; D possibly corresponds to TRBD1 (5 bases). CDR1 is SGHNT, CDR2 YYREEE, per germline (reference sequence). Trimming left V 9 bases short and J 2 bases short, with 8 bases between. The CDR3 has 11 residues. Full variable domain (outside the CDR3, taken from reference TRBV5-4 and TRBJ1-2): ETGVTQSPTHLIKTRGQQVTLRCSSQSGHNTVSWYQQALGQGPQFIFQYYREEENGRGNFPPRFSGLQFPNYSSELNVNALELDDSALYLCAIRQNYGYTFGSGTRLTVV.